This T cell receptor (beta chain) was profiled in a study of T cell changes during pregnancy in multiple sclerosis. The CDR3 extends over 16 amino acids. Germline values: CDR1 MNHEY, CDR2 SMNVEV (reference sequence). Trimming shortened V by 6 bases and J by 6 bases, and 21 bases separated the two germline ends. This clone appeared a single time. Clones were sequenced by immunoSEQ multiplex PCR, and TCRdb holds only the in-frame ones, with some missing. The repertoire holds tens of thousands of clones, over 75% seen once, with about 0.3% in the top ten. Sequencing used CD4+ T cells from peripheral blood mononuclear cells, obtained in the third trimester of pregnancy. The clonotype originates from a female donor in good health, enrolled as a control in a pregnancy study. The V call is TRBV27, the J call TRBJ1-5; possible D gene TRBD1, 6 bases. The CDR3 coding sequence is TGTGCCAGCAGCCTTTTTGGACAGCGGGGCCCTCAGCCCCAGCATTTT. Translation: CASSLFGQRGPQPQHF.